This T cell receptor beta chain comes out of a study of T cell clones after liver transplantation. V trimming: 7 bases; J trimming: 10 bases; junction bases outside the gene matches: 7. The CDR3 extends over 15 amino acids. CDR1 is LNHDA and CDR2 is SQIVND in the germline V gene (reference sequence). Sequencing was performed with immunoSEQ multiplex PCR; in TCRdb, only in-frame clones are kept and a portion is missing. Among 12,000 to 15,000 clones listed, nearly 95% were seen once. The sequencing used CD8+ T cells from blood, collected before liver transplant. The source is a human donor who received a liver transplant. The chain uses TRBV19 and TRBJ2-1; 16 nucleotides line up with TRBD2. CDR3 amino acids: CASIPGLAGGNEQFF. CDR3 coding DNA: TGTGCCAGTATCCCGGGACTAGCGGGAGGGAACGAGCAGTTCTTC.